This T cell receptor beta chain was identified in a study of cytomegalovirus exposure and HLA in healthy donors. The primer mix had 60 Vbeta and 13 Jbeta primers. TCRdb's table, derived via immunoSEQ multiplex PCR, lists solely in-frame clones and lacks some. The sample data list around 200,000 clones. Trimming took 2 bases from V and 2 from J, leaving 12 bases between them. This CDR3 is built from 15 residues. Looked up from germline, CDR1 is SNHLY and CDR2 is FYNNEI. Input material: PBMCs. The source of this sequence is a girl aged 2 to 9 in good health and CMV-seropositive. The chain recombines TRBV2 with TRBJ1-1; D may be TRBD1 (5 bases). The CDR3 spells CASSEKGVLNTEAFF. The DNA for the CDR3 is TGTGCCAGCAGTGAAAAAGGGGTCCTTAACACTGAAGCTTTCTTT.